This T cell receptor beta chain was documented in a study of blood T cell repertoires in COVID-19. The wider study: The samples span acute and convalescent COVID-19 from the United States, Italy and Spain. Sample material is recorded as cDNA or gDNA derived from T cells, B-cell-depleted T cells, or PBMCs.

Trimming took off 8 bases at V and 5 bases at J, with 12 bases between the two ends. Germline loops: CDR1 LNHDA, CDR2 SQIVND (reference sequence). This CDR3 spans 12 amino acids. Study processing details: By means of reference gene primer amplification, nucleated cell counts were estimated. Method: immunoSEQ multiplex PCR; TCRdb's copy keeps in-frame clones and lacks some. The DNA gave D and trimming, while V, J and clone size come from that table. The sample yields over 200,000 clones, approximately 85% seen once. The chain is built from TRBV19 and TRBJ1-1; possible D gene TRBD1, 5 bases. Sequencing was done on a sample of peripheral blood. The clonotype was recovered from a woman aged 45-59 years with active or convalescent COVID-19. CDR3: CASLDTGTEAFF. CDR3 DNA sequence: TGTGCCAGTTTGGACACCGGGACTGAAGCTTTCTTT.